Listed below are T cell receptor beta chains from one sample, sequenced in a study of cytomegalovirus exposure and HLA in healthy donors. Sequencing used immunoSEQ multiplex PCR; TCRdb keeps in-frame clones, though not all of them. The table lists about 54,000 clones, around 82% of them singletons. Sequences were obtained from PBMCs. The receptors come from a female donor in good health and CMV-seronegative. The CDR3 runs from the conserved cysteine through the conserved F or W. The order of the fields is J gene, CDR3 length, V gene, D gene, clone size, CDR3 DNA, CDR3 protein. The D gene is left open where the match is weak. Where a row states a size, it is once, few, many or the class of an expanded clone; other rows omit it.

TRBJ2-7	12	TRBV5-5	TRBD2	.	TGTGCCAGCAGTCCAGCGGGAGGGGAGCAGTACTTC	CASSPAGGEQYF
TRBJ1-5	15	TRBV27	.	.	TGTGCCAGCAGTTTATCCCCACAGAGCAATCAGCCCCAGCATTTT	CASSLSPQSNQPQHF
TRBJ1-2	15	TRBV7-2	.	.	TGTGCCAGCAGCTTAGGTGGGGGCGGATCGGAGGGCTACACCTTC	CASSLGGGGSEGYTF
TRBJ1-2	19	TRBV11-2	.	.	TGTGCCAGCAGCCTAAATTATCGACAGGACCGACTCCATAACTATGGCTACACCTTC	CASSLNYRQDRLHNYGYTF
TRBJ1-1	14	TRBV5-6	TRBD1	.	TGTGCCAGCAGACTTCGACAGGGATTGACTGAAGCTTTCTTT	CASRLRQGLTEAFF
TRBJ2-1	14	TRBV7-9	TRBD2	.	TGTGCCAGCAGCTCTCCAGCGGGGGGAAATGAGCAGTTCTTC	CASSSPAGGNEQFF
TRBJ2-5	16	TRBV14	.	.	TGTGCCAGCAGCCAACTATTATCGGGGAAACGGGGGACCCAGTACTTC	CASSQLLSGKRGTQYF
TRBJ1-2	16	TRBV5-1	TRBD1	.	TGCGCCAGCAGCTTGGGGGGACGGACAGGGGGATTAGGCTACACCTTC	CASSLGGRTGGLGYTF
TRBJ1-2	14	TRBV29-1	TRBD1	once	TGCAGCGTTGATACCCAAGTGGACAGGGATGGCTACACCTTC	CSVDTQVDRDGYTF
TRBJ1-1	13	TRBV7-2	.	.	TGTGCCAGCAGCTTTACCCCGACAGGTAAAGCTTTCTTT	CASSFTPTGKAFF
TRBJ2-7	14	TRBV5-4	.	once	TGTGCCAGCAGCTTGGCGACAGGTGGCTACGAGCAGTACTTC	CASSLATGGYEQYF
TRBJ2-4	17	TRBV2	TRBD2	.	TGTGCCAGCAGTGACCCACGGGGGGGGCTAGCCAAAAACATTCAGTACTTC	CASSDPRGGLAKNIQYF
TRBJ1-6	14	TRBV6-5	.	.	TGTGCCAGCAGTTACGGGCAGGGGAATTCACCCCTCCACTTT	CASSYGQGNSPLHF
TRBJ1-5	13	TRBV6-5	.	.	TGTGCCAGCAGTTACAGACACAATCAGCCCCAGCATTTT	CASSYRHNQPQHF
TRBJ1-2	16	TRBV11-2	TRBD1	few	TGTGCCAGCAGCTTTCGGGCGGGGACAGAGCACTATGGCTACACCTTC	CASSFRAGTEHYGYTF
TRBJ1-1	14	TRBV10-3	TRBD1	.	TGTGCCATCAGGTACAGGGGAGGAGACACTGAAGCTTTCTTT	CAIRYRGGDTEAFF
TRBJ1-1	15	TRBV2	.	few	TGTGCCAGCAGTGACTCCGTCTTGAAGGGGGCTGAAGCTTTCTTT	CASSDSVLKGAEAFF
TRBJ2-6	17	TRBV7-2	.	.	TGTGCCAGCAGCTTAGTGTCAGGGGTATCTGGGGCCAACGTCCTGACTTTC	CASSLVSGVSGANVLTF
TRBJ1-2	15	TRBV18	.	.	TGTGCCAGCTCACCGACAGGAAACACGAACTATGGCTACACCTTC	CASSPTGNTNYGYTF
TRBJ1-2	17	TRBV7-2	.	.	TGTGCCAGCAGCTCCAGCAGGGGTACTATGGCTAACTATGGCTACACCTTC	CASSSSRGTMANYGYTF
TRBJ2-7	15	TRBV2	.	.	TGTGCCAGCAGTTCCCCAGGGGGAGGCTCCTACGAGCAGTACTTC	CASSSPGGGSYEQYF
TRBJ1-3	17	TRBV2	TRBD1	.	TGTGCCAGCACTAACCGGGACAGCGCCTTCTCTGGAAACACCATATATTTT	CASTNRDSAFSGNTIYF
TRBJ2-7	13	TRBV7-3	.	.	TGTGCCAGCAGCTCCACGGGGATCTACGAGCAGTACTTC	CASSSTGIYEQYF
TRBJ2-1	15	TRBV11-2	TRBD2	few	TGTGCCAGCAGCAACCCTAGCGGGGGGAGGGATGAGCAGTTCTTC	CASSNPSGGRDEQFF
TRBJ2-1	14	TRBV19	TRBD2	.	TGTGCCAGTACCCTAGGACTAGCCCACAATGAGCAGTTCTTC	CASTLGLAHNEQFF
TRBJ2-3	15	TRBV10-1	TRBD2	.	TGCGCCAGCAGCCGGGGACTAGCGGGGGTGGATACGCAGTATTTT	CASSRGLAGVDTQYF
TRBJ2-7	14	TRBV11-2	.	.	TGTGCCAGCAGCTTAGATCAGACTTTCACTCCGGAGTACTTC	CASSLDQTFTPEYF
TRBJ1-2	13	TRBV2	.	.	TGTGCCAGCATTAATGGCAGGGTATATGGCTACACCTTC	CASINGRVYGYTF
TRBJ2-1	11	TRBV25-1	.	.	TGTGCCACCGCCAGGTACAATGAGCAGTTCTTC	CATARYNEQFF
TRBJ2-1	18	TRBV7-9	TRBD2	.	TGTGCCAGCAGCCGTAGACTAGCGGGGCCCGTAAGGGGGGATGAGCAGTTCTTC	CASSRRLAGPVRGDEQFF
TRBJ1-2	15	TRBV7-2	TRBD1	few	TGTGCCAGCAGCCAATACCTGACAGGGGTAGAAGGCTACACCTTC	CASSQYLTGVEGYTF
TRBJ1-5	14	TRBV28	.	.	TGTGCCAGCAGCTCTGGACAGAGTTATCAGCCCCAGCATTTT	CASSSGQSYQPQHF
TRBJ1-5	16	TRBV10-2	.	.	TGCGCCAGCAGCGCGGGCCGAAGGGGGTCCAATCAGCCCCAGCATTTT	CASSAGRRGSNQPQHF
TRBJ1-2	14	TRBV2	.	.	TGTGCCAGCAGTGAAGCCGGGGGTTTCTATGGCTACACCTTC	CASSEAGGFYGYTF
TRBJ1-6	15	TRBV5-1	.	.	TGCGCCAGCAGCTGGGACAAGGCCTATAATTCACCCCTCCACTTT	CASSWDKAYNSPLHF